These T cell receptor beta chains were read from a single sample in a study of OX40 agonist ivuxolimab in advanced cancers. Sequencing was performed with immunoSEQ multiplex PCR; in TCRdb, only in-frame clones are kept and a portion is missing. Here the sample spans 71,000 or so clones, more than 75% being singletons. The sequencing used CD4+ or CD8+ T cells sorted from blood, collected in a trial of the OX40 agonist ivuxolimab. The receptors here all came from an adult with an advanced solid tumor such as melanoma, head and neck, liver or kidney cancer. Each CDR3 is given with its conserved first and last residue. D genes are given only for firm matches. Clone size, where shown, is once, few, many, or a class for clones that have expanded.

clone_size: NA; j_call: TRBJ2-3; d_call: TRBD1; v_call: TRBV12-5; cdr3_aa: CASGWLDRSDTQYF; cdr3_nt: TGTGCTAGTGGTTGGTTGGACAGGTCAGATACGCAGTATTTT
clone_size: NA; j_call: TRBJ2-1; d_call: NA; v_call: TRBV7-3; cdr3_aa: CASSQDTGSYNEQFF; cdr3_nt: TGTGCCAGCAGCCAGGACACCGGCTCCTACAATGAGCAGTTCTTC
clone_size: NA; j_call: TRBJ1-5; d_call: NA; v_call: TRBV2; cdr3_aa: CASSERGQESNQPQHF; cdr3_nt: TGTGCCAGCAGTGAAAGGGGACAAGAAAGCAATCAGCCCCAGCATTTT
clone_size: NA; j_call: TRBJ2-7; d_call: NA; v_call: TRBV28; cdr3_aa: CASSSVLNRVQDEQYF; cdr3_nt: TGTGCCAGCAGTTCCGTCCTAAACAGGGTGCAAGACGAGCAGTACTTC
clone_size: NA; j_call: TRBJ2-1; d_call: NA; v_call: TRBV10-3; cdr3_aa: CAIRGAGADEQFF; cdr3_nt: TGTGCCATCAGGGGGGCCGGGGCCGATGAGCAGTTCTTC
clone_size: NA; j_call: TRBJ1-6; d_call: NA; v_call: TRBV14; cdr3_aa: CASSQDRGFSPLHF; cdr3_nt: TGTGCCAGCAGCCAAGATCGCGGTTTTTCACCCCTCCACTTT
clone_size: few; j_call: TRBJ2-2; d_call: NA; v_call: TRBV5-8; cdr3_aa: CASSPRTTNTGELFF; cdr3_nt: TGTGCCAGCAGCCCAAGGACAACCAACACCGGGGAGCTGTTTTTT
clone_size: few; j_call: TRBJ2-7; d_call: TRBD2; v_call: TRBV6-1; cdr3_aa: CASRSSTSGRDEQYF; cdr3_nt: TGTGCCAGCAGATCCTCGACTAGCGGGAGAGACGAGCAGTACTTC
clone_size: once; j_call: TRBJ1-3; d_call: NA; v_call: TRBV7-2; cdr3_aa: CASSPTRPGTGNTIYF; cdr3_nt: TGTGCCAGCAGCCCGACTCGGCCAGGGACTGGAAACACCATATATTTT
clone_size: NA; j_call: TRBJ1-3; d_call: NA; v_call: TRBV7-3; cdr3_aa: CASSFGNSNSGNTIYF; cdr3_nt: TGTGCCAGCAGCTTTGGAAACAGTAACTCTGGAAACACCATATATTTT
clone_size: few; j_call: TRBJ2-3; d_call: TRBD2; v_call: TRBV4-1; cdr3_aa: CASSRTASGGNGTDTQYF; cdr3_nt: TGCGCCAGCAGCCGGACCGCTAGCGGAGGGAATGGCACAGATACGCAGTATTTT
clone_size: NA; j_call: TRBJ2-1; d_call: TRBD2; v_call: TRBV7-3; cdr3_aa: CASSPPGLAGVGYNEQFF; cdr3_nt: TGTGCCAGCAGCCCCCCCGGACTAGCGGGAGTGGGCTACAATGAGCAGTTCTTC
clone_size: NA; j_call: TRBJ1-2; d_call: TRBD1; v_call: TRBV29-1; cdr3_aa: CSVEQGDYGYTF; cdr3_nt: TGCAGCGTGGAACAGGGGGACTATGGCTACACCTTC
clone_size: NA; j_call: TRBJ1-4; d_call: NA; v_call: TRBV7-9; cdr3_aa: CASSFGFGTNEKLFF; cdr3_nt: TGTGCCAGCAGCTTCGGTTTCGGAACTAATGAAAAACTGTTTTTT
clone_size: NA; j_call: TRBJ2-3; d_call: TRBD2; v_call: TRBV6-1; cdr3_aa: CASSVGLAGGPPINTQYF; cdr3_nt: TGTGCCAGCAGTGTAGGACTAGCGGGAGGGCCCCCCATAAATACGCAGTATTTT
clone_size: once; j_call: TRBJ2-1; d_call: TRBD2; v_call: TRBV9; cdr3_aa: CASSQPGLAERHEQFF; cdr3_nt: TGTGCCAGCAGCCAGCCGGGACTAGCCGAACGCCATGAGCAGTTCTTC
clone_size: NA; j_call: TRBJ1-5; d_call: NA; v_call: TRBV21-1; cdr3_aa: CASSKEIDRGNSNQPQHF; cdr3_nt: TGTGCCAGCAGCAAAGAAATTGACAGGGGGAATAGCAATCAGCCCCAGCATTTT